Below, 9 T cell receptor beta chains from the same sample are listed, as sequenced in a study of tumor-infiltrating lymphocytes in oesophageal squamous cell carcinoma. TCRdb used MiXCR to reprocess the PCR reads, holding one entry per CDR3 protein. The data show roughly 16,000 distinct CDR3 sequences, 44% seen once. Sequenced sample: blood. The receptors were gathered from a female donor with esophageal squamous cell carcinoma.

The genes are TRBV10-2 and TRBJ2-7, with 8 nucleotides matching TRBD2. V was clipped by 3 bases and J by 5 bases; unmatched bases: 6. CDR1 and CDR2 (germline): WSHSY, SAAADI. This CDR3 has 14 residues. Here the CDR3 DNA reads TGCGCCAGCAGTGATATCGGGGGGGACGACGAGCAGTACTTC. Its translation: CASSDIGGDDEQYF.

The chain employs TRBV7-3 and TRBJ2-5; D may be TRBD2 (6 bases). The J call may be faulty, since TRBJ2-1 better matches the DNA end. CDR3 length: 13 amino acids. Germline values: CDR1 SGHTA, CDR2 FQGTGA. The CDR3 region has the DNA TGTGCCAGCAGCCCCCCCGGGGGCAATGAGCAGTTCTTC. Protein: CASSPPGGNEQFF.

This clonotype was observed many times. A much larger clone sits a single nucleotide away, making a read error possible. This chain uses TRBV7-9 with TRBJ2-1, with no clear D. Deletions cut 7 bases from V and 10 bases from J, with 14 bases between. Per the germline V gene, CDR1 is SEHNR and CDR2 is FQNEAQ (reference sequence). The CDR3 length is 12 residues. CDR3 sequence (DNA): TGTGCCAGCACCCAAGCGAGCTACGAGCAGTTCTTC. Its translation: CASTQASYEQFF. Full variable domain (remainder filled in from reference TRBV7-9 and TRBJ2-1): DTGVSQNPRHKITKRGQNVTFRCDPISEHNRLYWYRQTLGQGPEFLTYFQNEAQLEKSRLLSDRFSAERPKGSFSTLEIQRTEQGDSAMYLCASTQASYEQFFGPGTRLTVL.

By share, this clonotype ranks as medium-sized (0.01 to 0.1%). The J gene is TRBJ1-3, the V gene TRBV6-1; D remains ambiguous. Trimming left V 6 bases short and J 0 bases short, with 15 bases between. CDR1 MNHNS and CDR2 SASEGT come from the germline V gene. The CDR3 is 16 amino acids. The CDR3 loop reads CASSGGRASSGNTIYF. In DNA, the CDR3 is TGTGCCAGCAGCGGCGGGAGGGCAAGCTCTGGAAACACCATATATTTT.

The table lists this clonotype with many counts. The V gene is TRBV9, the J gene TRBJ1-3, with D possibly matching TRBD1 (6 bases). With 4 bases removed from V and 0 bases from J, the gap between germline ends came to 8 bases. CDR1 is SGDLS and CDR2 is YYNGEE in the germline V gene. This CDR3 is 14 amino acids long. The CDR3: CASSRGDSGNTIYF. The CDR3 DNA sequence: TGTGCCAGCAGCAGGGGGGACTCTGGAAACACCATATATTTT.

This clonotype rates as medium-sized. The rearrangement uses TRBV6-1 and TRBJ2-7; D is possibly TRBD2 (7 bases). CDR1 is MNHNS, CDR2 SASEGT, per germline. CDR3 length equals 13 residues. V lost 8 bases, J lost 4 bases, and 15 bases lay in between. DNA for the CDR3: TGTGCCAGCGATCAGGGGAGGGCTTACGAGCAGTACTTC. This gives the protein CASDQGRAYEQYF.

With regard to this clonotype: A much larger clone sits a single nucleotide away, making a read error possible. V and J are TRBV4-3 and TRBJ2-1; weak D call: TRBD1 (6 bases). Germline CDR1 and CDR2: LGHNA and YSLEER. The CDR3 totals 15 residues. V was pared by 1 base and J by 10 bases, with 17 bases between. The CDR3 sequence is CASSQGQDRSYEQFF. CDR3 sequence (DNA): TGCGCCAGCAGCCAAGGGCAGGACAGATCCTACGAGCAGTTCTTC.

This clonotype was picked up many times. The chain couples TRBV5-4 to TRBJ1-6, with a tentative D call TRBD1 (5 bases). Trimming took 3 bases from V and 9 from J, leaving 10 bases between them. The CDR3 runs to 13 residues. Looked up from germline, CDR1 is SGHNT and CDR2 is YYREEE (reference sequence). The CDR3 sequence is CASSSLGVSPLHF. CDR3 bases: TGTGCCAGCAGCTCCCTAGGGGTTTCACCCCTCCACTTT.

V is TRBV7-8 and J is TRBJ2-3, with 8 bases lining up with TRBD2. Per germline, CDR1 SGHVS and CDR2 FQNEAQ. The CDR3 is made up of 18 amino acids. The J segment lost 0 bases and the V segment lost 0 bases, leaving 8 bases of the junction unmatched. DNA of the CDR3: TGTGCCAGCAGCTTAGCGAGGTCTAGCGGGCCGAGCACAGATACGCAGTATTTT. Amino acid sequence: CASSLARSSGPSTDTQYF. The full variable domain, rest sourced from reference TRBV7-8 and TRBJ2-3, is GAGVSQSPRYKVAKRGQDVALRCDPISGHVSLFWYQQALGQGPEFLTYFQNEAQLDKSGLPSDRFFAERPEGSVSTLKIQRTQQEDSAVYLCASSLARSSGPSTDTQYFGPGTRLTVL.